Given below is one TCR beta chain in context. This CDR3 comprises 12 residues. Trimming cost V 5 bases and J 8 bases, with 12 bases left between them. Per the germline V gene, CDR1 is SEHNR and CDR2 is FQNEAQ (reference sequence). The sample is drawn from a study of blood T cell repertoires in COVID-19. Study information: The origin of the acute and convalescent COVID-19 samples was the United States, Italy and Spain.

In the original analysis: Reference gene primer amplification gave estimated nucleated cell counts. The assay was immunoSEQ multiplex PCR, and TCRdb's table has in-frame clones only and misses some. That table is the source of V, J and clone size, and D and trimming were worked out from the DNA. The sample lists roughly 150,000 clones; roughly 91% were seen once. This sequence joins TRBV7-9 and TRBJ1-1, with a weak D call TRBD1 (6 bases). Sequencing was done on a sample of peripheral blood. The receptor comes from a man aged 18 to 30 with COVID-19, enrolled during active disease. CDR3 protein: CASSEYRVEAFF. As DNA, the CDR3 is TGTGCCAGCAGCGAGTACAGGGTCGAAGCTTTCTTT.